A single sample gave rise to the 17 T cell receptor beta chains below, sequenced in a study of T cells in women clearing cervical HPV infection. Method: immunoSEQ multiplex PCR; TCRdb's copy keeps in-frame clones and lacks some. This sample's table reports just over 20,000 clones. Specimen: blood buffy coat. The receptor set was obtained from a woman aged 18 to 69 with a cervical HPV16 infection that either progressed to CIN3+ or cleared (not recorded which).

A remark on this clone: The missing CDR3 end, 3 residues past where the read stops, is filled in from the germline J gene. The rearrangement links TRBV19 to TRBJ2-7; 8 nucleotides agree with TRBD1. V trimming: 4 bases; J trimming: 6 bases; junction bases outside the gene matches: 8. This CDR3 has 14 amino acids. Germline lookup yields CDR1 LNHDA and CDR2 SQIVND (reference sequence). Incomplete CDR3 DNA: TGTGCCAGTAGTACTTCCGGGACAGGCTCCGAG. As protein: CASSTSGTGSE. The entire CDR3 protein reads CASSTSGTGSEQYF. Complete variable domain (other parts from reference TRBV19 and TRBJ2-7): DGGITQSPKYLFRKEGQNVTLSCEQNLNHDAMYWYRQDPGQGLRLIYYSQIVNDFQKGDIAEGYSVSREKKESFPLTVTSAQKNPTAFYLCASSTSGTGSEQYFGPGTRLTVT.

A note on this clone: The CDR3 end is not reached by the read, which stops 3 residues before it; the germline J gene fills it in. The gene calls are TRBV30 and TRBJ1-5; D may be TRBD1 (6 bases). The CDR3 spans 14 residues. Per the germline V gene, CDR1 is GTSNPN and CDR2 is SVGIG (reference sequence). V was clipped by 1 base and J by 4 bases, with 11 bases between them. CDR3 sequence reads: CAWSAGQRNQPQHF. The covered CDR3 bases are TGTGCCTGGAGTGCAGGACAGCGGAATCAGCCC.

The sequenced part of the CDR3 DNA is TGTGCCAGCATCAGGACTAGCGGGGGAAGCTCCTACAATGAG. This translates into CASIRTSGGSSYNE. The CDR3 in full is CASIRTSGGSSYNEQFF. The chain has TRBV2 and TRBJ2-1; 13 bases match TRBD2. From the germline J gene comes the end of the CDR3, since the read stops 3 residues before it. The CDR3 runs to 17 residues. Germline CDR1 and CDR2: SNHLY and FYNNEI. Unmatched junction bases numbered 6, after V lost 7 bases and J lost 0 bases.

Comments on this clone: The CDR3 end is not reached by the read, which stops 3 residues before it; the germline J gene fills it in. The rearrangement uses TRBV30 and TRBJ1-2; the D gene is possibly TRBD1 (6 bases). Per the germline V gene, CDR1 is GTSNPN and CDR2 is SVGIG (reference sequence). The CDR3 contains 14 residues. CDR3 bases read: TGTGCCTGGAGTGTACAGGGCAGGGGTACCGGC. Translation gives CAWSVQGRGTG. The entire CDR3 sequence reads CAWSVQGRGTGYTF. The entire variable domain, with the rest obtained from reference TRBV30 and TRBJ1-2, is as follows: SQTIHQWPATLVQPVGSPLSLECTVEGTSNPNLYWYRQAAGRGLQLLFYSVGIGQISSEVPQNLSASRPQDRQFILSSKKLLLSDSGFYLCAWSVQGRGTGYTFGSGTRLTVV.

Of note for this clone: From the germline J gene comes the end of the CDR3, since the read stops 3 residues before it. The rearrangement joins TRBV19 to TRBJ1-5, with 8 bases that match TRBD1. V trimming: 5 bases; J trimming: 1 base; junction bases outside the gene matches: 10. The CDR3 extends over 17 amino acids. The V gene's germline CDR1 is LNHDA and CDR2 SQIVND (reference sequence). The CDR3 loop is CASSPQGAGISNQPQHF. Partial CDR3 DNA: TGTGCCAGTAGTCCCCAGGGGGCGGGTATAAGCAATCAGCCC.

On this clone itself: The missing CDR3 end, 3 residues past where the read stops, is filled in from the germline J gene. The genes are TRBV19 and TRBJ2-7, with D possibly matching TRBD1 (6 bases). This CDR3 is 13 amino acids long. Germline values: CDR1 LNHDA, CDR2 SQIVND (reference sequence). V lost 5 bases and J lost 2, with 10 bases in between. The CDR3 protein is CASSVDRTYEQYF. The DNA read from the CDR3 is TGTGCCAGTAGTGTGGACAGAACCTACGAG.

Concerning this clone itself: The read terminates 3 residues before the CDR3 end, so the remaining end is supplied by the germline J gene. V and J are TRBV28 and TRBJ2-7; 7 nucleotides match TRBD1. Germline values: CDR1 MDHEN, CDR2 SYDVKM. V dropped 7 bases and J dropped 2; count of bases not matched to a gene: 8. The CDR3 is 14 amino acids. CDR3 in amino acids: CASTPQGLTYEQYF. The sequenced part of the CDR3 DNA is TGTGCCAGCACCCCACAGGGGCTTACCTACGAG. The full variable domain, completed using reference TRBV28 and TRBJ2-7, is DVKVTQSSRYLVKRTGEKVFLECVQDMDHENMFWYRQDPGLGLRLIYFSYDVKMKEKGDIPEGYSVSREKKERFSLILESASTNQTSMYLCASTPQGLTYEQYFGPGTRLTVT.

With regard to this clone: The read stops 3 residues short of the end of the CDR3; the missing end is completed from the germline J gene. The rearrangement joins TRBV20-1 to TRBJ2-7; perhaps TRBD1 as D (6 bases). CDR3 size: 14 residues. Germline CDR1 and CDR2: DFQATT and SNEGSKA (reference sequence). The ends were cut back, 5 bases at V and 1 base at J, with 15 bases in the middle. The chain's CDR3 is CSAPNRVGSYEQYF. The sequenced CDR3 bases are TGCAGTGCTCCGAACAGGGTGGGGTCCTACGAG.

In regard to this clone: Read sequence stops 3 residues before the CDR3 end, and the germline J gene provides the missing end. The gene calls are TRBV5-4 and TRBJ1-1; TRBD1 agrees at 7 bases. V lost 0 bases and J lost 3; bases outside the gene matches: 8. This CDR3 is built from 16 residues. The germline gives CDR1 SGHNT, CDR2 YYREEE (reference sequence). Partial CDR3 DNA: TGTGCCAGCAGCTTGGGGAGGGGGCGCGGGTACACTGAA. Its protein product is CASSLGRGRGYTE. The CDR3 reads in full as CASSLGRGRGYTEAFF.

As for this clone: The read falls 3 residues short of the CDR3 end, and the missing part is taken from the germline J gene. The chain couples TRBV19 to TRBJ1-5; D possibly corresponds to TRBD1 (5 bases). Trimming took 2 bases from V and 5 from J, leaving 10 bases between them. The CDR3 is 14 amino acids. Per the germline V gene, CDR1 is LNHDA and CDR2 is SQIVND (reference sequence). The CDR3 spells CASSITGFDQPQHF. The CDR3 DNA, read in part, is TGTGCCAGTAGTATAACAGGTTTTGATCAGCCC.

Partial CDR3 DNA: TGTGCCAGCAGCTCGGAGGGCAGGGATCCC. This translates into CASSSEGRDP. The CDR3 as a whole reads CASSSEGRDPQHF. The V gene is TRBV5-4, the J gene TRBJ1-5, with D maybe TRBD1 (5 bases). The read terminates 3 residues ahead of where the CDR3 ends, so the germline J gene completes it. The CDR3 is 13 amino acids. Germline-derived CDR1 and CDR2 are SGHNT and YYREEE (reference sequence).

About this clone itself: The read falls 3 residues short of the CDR3 end, and the missing part is taken from the germline J gene. The J gene is TRBJ1-4, the V gene TRBV20-1, with a possible D match to TRBD1 (6 bases). The CDR3 loop spans 15 amino acids. The V end was cut by 0 bases, the J end by 5 bases, with 13 bases between. Germline assignment: CDR1 DFQATT and CDR2 SNEGSKA (reference sequence). CDR3 DNA, as far as it was read: TGCAGTGCTAGAGAAACCCAGGGGAACAATGAAAAA. Its protein product is CSARETQGNNEK. The whole CDR3 protein is CSARETQGNNEKLFF.

Worth noting for this clone: The read stops 3 residues short of the end of the CDR3; the missing end is completed from the germline J gene. J is TRBJ2-4 and V is TRBV19; possible D gene TRBD1, 5 bases. The CDR3 has 15 residues. The germline V gene has CDR1 LNHDA and CDR2 SQIVND (reference sequence). The V end was cut by 3 bases, the J end by 0 bases, with 9 bases between. The covered CDR3 bases are TGTGCCAGTAGTATTGGACACCTAGCCAAAAACATT. Residues: CASSIGHLAKNI. The full-length CDR3 reads as CASSIGHLAKNIQYF.

Notes on this clone: The CDR3 extends 3 residues past the end of the read, so its final part is completed from the germline J gene. The gene calls are TRBV12-3 or TRBV12-4 and TRBJ2-1, with a weak D call TRBD2 (7 bases). The CDR3 is 15 amino acids. V lost 6 bases to trimming and J lost 6 bases, with 18 bases between them. The CDR3 DNA, read in part, is TGTGCCAGCAGCCAGGTGCGGGGGCTACCCAATGAG. It translates to CASSQVRGLPNE. The whole CDR3 protein reads CASSQVRGLPNEQFF.

With regard to this clone: The CDR3 goes on 3 residues after the read ends, and that part is filled in from the germline J gene. The chain carries TRBV18 and TRBJ2-2; 9 bases line up with TRBD1. Germline lookup yields CDR1 KGHSH and CDR2 LQKENI. The CDR3 is 15 amino acids. V was clipped by 4 bases and J by 5 bases; unmatched bases: 5. Incomplete CDR3 DNA: TGTGCCAGCTCACAACAGGGGGCCGGGACCGGGGAG. It encodes CASSQQGAGTGE. The full CDR3 sequence reads CASSQQGAGTGELFF.

Details on this clone: The observed sequence ends 3 residues before the CDR3 terminus, with the missing tail filled in from the germline J gene. The rearrangement links TRBV3-1 (or the pseudogene TRBV3-2) to TRBJ2-3; 12 bases align to TRBD2. Germline V gene sequence: CDR1 LGHDT, CDR2 YNNKEL (reference sequence). Trimming cost V 7 bases and J 5 bases; bases outside gene matches: 7. The CDR3 spans 15 residues. CDR3 loop: CASTTSGGYLDTQYF. The CDR3 bases that were read are TGTGCCAGCACCACTAGCGGGGGGTATTTAGATACG.

A note on this clone: The CDR3 end lies 3 residues beyond the end of the read and is filled in from the germline J gene. The gene calls are TRBV30 and TRBJ2-3; possible D gene TRBD2, 5 bases. Germline CDR1 reads GTSNPN; CDR2 reads SVGIG (reference sequence). The CDR3 sequence is 17 residues long. CDR3 DNA (partial): TGTGCCTACACCACAGAACGGACGCCGGGGAGCAATCAGCCG. Amino acids: CAYTTERTPGSNQP. The full-length CDR3 reads as CAYTTERTPGSNQPQYF. Supplemented by reference TRBV30 and TRBJ2-3, the full variable domain reads SQTIHQWPATLVQPVGSPLSLECTVEGTSNPNLYWYRQAAGRGLQLLFYSVGIGQISSEVPQNLSASRPQDRQFILSSKKLLLSDSGFYLCAYTTERTPGSNQPQYFGPGTRLTVL.